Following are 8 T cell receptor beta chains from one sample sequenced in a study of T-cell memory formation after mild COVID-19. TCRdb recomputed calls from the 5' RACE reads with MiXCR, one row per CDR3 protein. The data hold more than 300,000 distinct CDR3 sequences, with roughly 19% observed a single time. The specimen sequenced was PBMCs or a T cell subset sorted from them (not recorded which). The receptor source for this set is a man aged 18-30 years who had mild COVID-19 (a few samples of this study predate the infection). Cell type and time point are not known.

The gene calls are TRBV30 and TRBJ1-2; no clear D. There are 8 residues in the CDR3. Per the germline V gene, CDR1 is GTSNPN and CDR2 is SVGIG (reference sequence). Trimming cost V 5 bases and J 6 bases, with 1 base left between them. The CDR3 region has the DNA TGTGCCTGGGATGGCTACACCTTC. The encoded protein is CAWDGYTF.

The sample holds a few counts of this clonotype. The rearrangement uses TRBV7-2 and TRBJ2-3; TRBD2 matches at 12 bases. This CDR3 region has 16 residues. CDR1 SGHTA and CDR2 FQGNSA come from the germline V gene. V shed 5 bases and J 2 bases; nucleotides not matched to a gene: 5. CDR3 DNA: TGTGCCAGCAGCCTACGGACTAGCGGGGCCACAGATACGCAGTATTTT. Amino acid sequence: CASSLRTSGATDTQYF.

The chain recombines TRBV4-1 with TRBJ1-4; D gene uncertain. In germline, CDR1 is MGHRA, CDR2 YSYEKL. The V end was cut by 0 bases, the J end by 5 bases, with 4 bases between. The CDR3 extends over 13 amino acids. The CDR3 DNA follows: TGCGCCAGCAGCCAAGAGAGAAATGAAAAACTGTTTTTT. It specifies CASSQERNEKLFF.

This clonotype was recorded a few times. CDR3: CASSKSGAGQPQHF. CDR3 nucleotides: TGTGCCAGTAGTAAGTCGGGGGCCGGTCAGCCCCAGCATTTT. The chain recombines TRBV19 with TRBJ1-5, with D possibly being TRBD1 (6 bases). With 4 bases removed from V and 6 bases from J, the gap between germline ends came to 13 bases. Looked up from germline, CDR1 is LNHDA and CDR2 is SQIVND (reference sequence). The CDR3 is made up of 14 amino acids.

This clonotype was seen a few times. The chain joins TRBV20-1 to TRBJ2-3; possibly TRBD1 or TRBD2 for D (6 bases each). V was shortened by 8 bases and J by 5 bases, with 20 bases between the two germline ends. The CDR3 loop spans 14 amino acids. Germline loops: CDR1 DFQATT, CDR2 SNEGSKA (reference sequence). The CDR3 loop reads CSPLRGDREDTQYF. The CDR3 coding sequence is TGCAGTCCGCTAAGGGGGGACCGGGAAGATACGCAGTATTTT.

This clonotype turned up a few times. CDR3 amino acids: CASSEDGYNEQFF. The DNA of the CDR3 is TGTGCCAGCAGCGAAGACGGATACAATGAGCAGTTCTTC. The V gene is TRBV7-9, the J gene TRBJ2-1; D unresolved. Deletions cut 5 bases from V and 4 bases from J, with 9 bases between. Germline V gene data show CDR1 as SEHNR and CDR2 as FQNEAQ (reference sequence). This CDR3 spans 13 amino acids.

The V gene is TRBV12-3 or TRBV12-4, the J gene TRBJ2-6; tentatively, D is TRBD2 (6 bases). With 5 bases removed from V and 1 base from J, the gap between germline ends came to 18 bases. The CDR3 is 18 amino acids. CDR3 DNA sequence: TGTGCCAGCAGTCTCCGGGCGGGGCTAAAGTCTGGGGCCAACGTCCTGACTTTC. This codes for CASSLRAGLKSGANVLTF.

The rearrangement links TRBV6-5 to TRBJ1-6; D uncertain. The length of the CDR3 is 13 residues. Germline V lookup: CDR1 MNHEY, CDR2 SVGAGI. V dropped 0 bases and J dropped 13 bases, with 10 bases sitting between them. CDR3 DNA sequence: TGTGCCAGCAGTTACTCGATTTCCGAGCCCCTCCACTTT. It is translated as CASSYSISEPLHF.